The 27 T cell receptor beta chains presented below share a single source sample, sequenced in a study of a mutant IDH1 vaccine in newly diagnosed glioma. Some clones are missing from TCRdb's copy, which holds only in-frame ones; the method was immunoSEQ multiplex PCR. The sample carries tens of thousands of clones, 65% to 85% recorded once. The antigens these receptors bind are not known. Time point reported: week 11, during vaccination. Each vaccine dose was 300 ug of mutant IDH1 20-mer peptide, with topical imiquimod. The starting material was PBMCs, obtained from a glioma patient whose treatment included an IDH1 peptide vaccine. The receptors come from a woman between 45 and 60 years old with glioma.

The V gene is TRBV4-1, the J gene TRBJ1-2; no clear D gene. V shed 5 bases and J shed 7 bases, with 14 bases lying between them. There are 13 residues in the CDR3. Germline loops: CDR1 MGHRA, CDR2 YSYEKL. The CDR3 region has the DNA TGCGCCAGCAGCTCCCTTAGGAAGGGTGGCTACACCTTC. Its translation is CASSSLRKGGYTF.

This CDR3 reads CASSLAFRNSGNTIYF. CDR3 nucleotide sequence: TGTGCCAGCAGCTTGGCGTTCAGAAACTCTGGAAACACCATATATTTT. This chain links TRBV5-8 with TRBJ1-3, with D unresolved. The CDR3 extends over 16 amino acids. V was cut by 0 bases and J by 0 bases, with 10 bases left in between. Germline CDR1 SGHTS, CDR2 YDEGEE.

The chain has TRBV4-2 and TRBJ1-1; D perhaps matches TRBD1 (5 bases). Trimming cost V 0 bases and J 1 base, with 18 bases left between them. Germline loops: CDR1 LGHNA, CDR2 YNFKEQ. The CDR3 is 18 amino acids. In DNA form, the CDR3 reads TGTGCCAGCAGCCAAGATCTAAGGTTGGGCAGGGAGAACACTGAAGCTTTCTTT. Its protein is CASSQDLRLGRENTEAFF.

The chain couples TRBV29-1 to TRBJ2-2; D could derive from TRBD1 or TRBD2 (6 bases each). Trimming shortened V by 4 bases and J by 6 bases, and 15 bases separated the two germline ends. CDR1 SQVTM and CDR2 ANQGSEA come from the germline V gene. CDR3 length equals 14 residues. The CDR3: CSVGQEGYSGELFF. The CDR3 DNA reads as TGCAGCGTTGGACAGGAGGGTTATTCCGGGGAGCTGTTTTTT.

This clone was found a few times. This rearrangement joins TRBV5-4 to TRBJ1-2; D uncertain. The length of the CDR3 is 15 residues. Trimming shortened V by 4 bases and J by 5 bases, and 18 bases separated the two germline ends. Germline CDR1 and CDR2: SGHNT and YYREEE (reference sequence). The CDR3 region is CASSALLTASYGYTF. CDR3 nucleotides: TGTGCCAGCAGCGCTTTACTTACAGCTTCATATGGCTACACCTTC.

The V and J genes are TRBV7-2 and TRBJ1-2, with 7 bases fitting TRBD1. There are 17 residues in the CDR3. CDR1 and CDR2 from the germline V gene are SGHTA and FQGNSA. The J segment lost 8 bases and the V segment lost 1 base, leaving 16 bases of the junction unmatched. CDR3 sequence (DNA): TGTGCCAGCAGCTTAGATTTTGGGACAGTGGGGTCCCAAGGCTACACCTTC. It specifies CASSLDFGTVGSQGYTF.

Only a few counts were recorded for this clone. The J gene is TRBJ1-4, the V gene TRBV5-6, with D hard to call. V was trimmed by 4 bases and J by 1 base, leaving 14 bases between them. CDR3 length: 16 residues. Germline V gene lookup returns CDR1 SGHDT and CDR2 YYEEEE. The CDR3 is CASSRRLWGTNEKLFF. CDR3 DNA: TGTGCCAGCAGCCGCCGGTTATGGGGAACTAATGAAAAACTGTTTTTT.

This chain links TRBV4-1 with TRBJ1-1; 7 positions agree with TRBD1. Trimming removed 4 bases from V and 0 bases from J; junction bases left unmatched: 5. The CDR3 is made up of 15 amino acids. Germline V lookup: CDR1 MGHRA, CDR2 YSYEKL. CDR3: CASSRGQTLNTEAFF. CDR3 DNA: TGCGCCAGCAGCCGGGGACAGACGCTGAACACTGAAGCTTTCTTT.

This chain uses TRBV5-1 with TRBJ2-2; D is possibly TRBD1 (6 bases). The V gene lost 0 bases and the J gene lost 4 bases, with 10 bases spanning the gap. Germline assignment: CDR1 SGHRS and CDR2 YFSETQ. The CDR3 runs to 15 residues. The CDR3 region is CASSLGTEATGELFF. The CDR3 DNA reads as TGCGCCAGCAGCTTGGGGACAGAAGCCACCGGGGAGCTGTTTTTT.

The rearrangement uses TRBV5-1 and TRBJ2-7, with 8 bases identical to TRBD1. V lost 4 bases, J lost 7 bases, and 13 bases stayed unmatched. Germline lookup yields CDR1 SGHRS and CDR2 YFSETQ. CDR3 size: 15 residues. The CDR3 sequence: CASSGGQGAAGEQYF. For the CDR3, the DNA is TGCGCCAGCAGCGGTGGACAGGGTGCCGCCGGGGAGCAGTACTTC.

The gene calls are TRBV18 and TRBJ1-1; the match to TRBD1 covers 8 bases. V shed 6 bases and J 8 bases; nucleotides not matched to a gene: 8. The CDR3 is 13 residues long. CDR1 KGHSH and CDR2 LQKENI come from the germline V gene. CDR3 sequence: CASSPGQGGEAFF. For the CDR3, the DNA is TGTGCCAGCTCCCCCGGACAGGGTGGCGAAGCTTTCTTT. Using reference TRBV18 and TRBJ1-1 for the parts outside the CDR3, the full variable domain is NAGVMQNPRHLVRRRGQEARLRCSPMKGHSHVYWYRQLPEEGLKFMVYLQKENIIDESGMPKERFSAEFPKEGPSILRIQQVVRGDSAAYFCASSPGQGGEAFFGQGTRLTVV.

CDR3 sequence reads: CASSRNPSGATGELFF. The CDR3 bases are TGTGCCAGTAGTAGGAACCCCAGCGGGGCCACCGGGGAGCTGTTTTTT. The rearrangement joins TRBV19 to TRBJ2-2, with 7 nucleotides matching TRBD2. This CDR3 has 16 residues. Unmatched junction bases numbered 9, after V lost 4 bases and J lost 4 bases. Germline-derived CDR1 and CDR2 are LNHDA and SQIVND (reference sequence). Based on the CDR3 plus reference TRBV19 and TRBJ2-2, the full variable domain is DGGITQSPKYLFRKEGQNVTLSCEQNLNHDAMYWYRQDPGQGLRLIYYSQIVNDFQKGDIAEGYSVSREKKESFPLTVTSAQKNPTAFYLCASSRNPSGATGELFFGEGSRLTVL.

CDR3 nucleotides: TGCGCCAGTATGGATCGGGCAGGGGGAGTAGATACGCAGTATTTT. Its translation is CASMDRAGGVDTQYF. V gene TRBV4-1 combines with J gene TRBJ2-3, with 7 nucleotides matching TRBD1. Germline values: CDR1 MGHRA, CDR2 YSYEKL. Trimming at V came to 9 bases and at J to 5 bases, leaving 14 bases not matched to a gene. The CDR3 covers 15 residues.

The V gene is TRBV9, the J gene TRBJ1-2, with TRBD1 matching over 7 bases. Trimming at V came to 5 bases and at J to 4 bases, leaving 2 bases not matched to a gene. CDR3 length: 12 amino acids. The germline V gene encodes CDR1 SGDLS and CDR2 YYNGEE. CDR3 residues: CASSDRAYGYTF. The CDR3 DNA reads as TGTGCCAGCAGTGACAGGGCCTATGGCTACACCTTC.

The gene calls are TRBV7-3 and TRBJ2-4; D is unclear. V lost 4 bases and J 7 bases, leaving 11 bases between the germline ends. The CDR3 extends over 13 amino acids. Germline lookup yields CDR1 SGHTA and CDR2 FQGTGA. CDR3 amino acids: CASSSEGRNIQYF. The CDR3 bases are TGTGCCAGCAGCTCCGAAGGCCGGAACATTCAGTACTTC.

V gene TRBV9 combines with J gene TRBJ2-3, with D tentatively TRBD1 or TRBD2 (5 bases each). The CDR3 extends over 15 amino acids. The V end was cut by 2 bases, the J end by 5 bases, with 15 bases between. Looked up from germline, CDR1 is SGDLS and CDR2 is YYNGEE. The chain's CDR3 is CASSVPRSGGDTQYF. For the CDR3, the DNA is TGTGCCAGCAGCGTTCCCCGATCTGGGGGAGATACGCAGTATTTT.

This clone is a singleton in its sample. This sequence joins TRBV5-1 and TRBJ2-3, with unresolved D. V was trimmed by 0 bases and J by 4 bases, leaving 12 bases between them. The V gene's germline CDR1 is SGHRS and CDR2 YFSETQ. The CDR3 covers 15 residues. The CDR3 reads CASSLGSQAPDTQYF. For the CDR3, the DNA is TGCGCCAGCAGCTTGGGCTCGCAGGCCCCAGATACGCAGTATTTT.

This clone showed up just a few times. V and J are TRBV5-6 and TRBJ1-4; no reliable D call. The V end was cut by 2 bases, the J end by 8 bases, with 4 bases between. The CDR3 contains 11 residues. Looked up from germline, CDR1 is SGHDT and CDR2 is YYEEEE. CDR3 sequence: CASSLGEKLFF. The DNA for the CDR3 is TGTGCCAGCAGCTTAGGGGAAAAACTGTTTTTT.

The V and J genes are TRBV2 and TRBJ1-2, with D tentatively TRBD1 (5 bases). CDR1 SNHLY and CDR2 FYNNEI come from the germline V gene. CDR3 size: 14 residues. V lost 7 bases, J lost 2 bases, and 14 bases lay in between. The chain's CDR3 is CASNLGAENYGYTF. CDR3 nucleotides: TGTGCCAGCAACCTCGGGGCGGAGAACTATGGCTACACCTTC.

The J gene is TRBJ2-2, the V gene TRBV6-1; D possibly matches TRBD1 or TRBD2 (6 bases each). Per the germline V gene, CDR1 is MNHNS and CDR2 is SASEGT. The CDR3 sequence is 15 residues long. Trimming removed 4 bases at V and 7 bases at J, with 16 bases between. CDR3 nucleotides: TGTGCCAGCAGTGCCCCGGGGGCGGCTATCGGGGAGCTGTTTTTT. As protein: CASSAPGAAIGELFF.

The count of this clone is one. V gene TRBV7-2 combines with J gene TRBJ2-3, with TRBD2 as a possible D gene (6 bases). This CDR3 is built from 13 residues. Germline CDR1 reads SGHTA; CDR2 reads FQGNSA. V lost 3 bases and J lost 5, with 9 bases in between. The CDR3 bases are TGTGCCAGCAGCTTCGCGACTAGAGATACGCAGTATTTT. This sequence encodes CASSFATRDTQYF.

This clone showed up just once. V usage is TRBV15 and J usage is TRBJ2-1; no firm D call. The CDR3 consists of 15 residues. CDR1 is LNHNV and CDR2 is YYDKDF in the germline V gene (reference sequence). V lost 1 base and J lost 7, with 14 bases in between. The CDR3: CATSRVVAGWNEQFF. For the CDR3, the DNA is TGTGCCACCAGCAGAGTAGTAGCCGGGTGGAATGAGCAGTTCTTC.

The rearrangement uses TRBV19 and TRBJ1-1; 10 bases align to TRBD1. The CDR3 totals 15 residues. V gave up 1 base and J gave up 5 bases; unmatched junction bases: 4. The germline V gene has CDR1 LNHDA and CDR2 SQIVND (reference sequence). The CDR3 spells CASSIAGTGDTEAFF. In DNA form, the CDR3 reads TGTGCCAGTAGTATAGCCGGGACAGGGGATACTGAAGCTTTCTTT.

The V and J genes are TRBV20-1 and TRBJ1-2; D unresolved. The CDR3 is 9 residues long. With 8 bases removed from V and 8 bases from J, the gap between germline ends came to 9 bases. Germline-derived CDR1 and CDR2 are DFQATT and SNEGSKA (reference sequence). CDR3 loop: CSSTSGYTF. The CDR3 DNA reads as TGCAGTTCCACTTCAGGCTACACCTTC.

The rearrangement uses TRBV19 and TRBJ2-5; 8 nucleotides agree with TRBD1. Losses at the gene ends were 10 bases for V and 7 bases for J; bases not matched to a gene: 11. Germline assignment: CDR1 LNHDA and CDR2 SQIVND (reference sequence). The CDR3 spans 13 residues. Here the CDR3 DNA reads TGTGCCACTCACGCTACAGGGGGTGGGACCCAGTACTTC. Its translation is CATHATGGGTQYF.

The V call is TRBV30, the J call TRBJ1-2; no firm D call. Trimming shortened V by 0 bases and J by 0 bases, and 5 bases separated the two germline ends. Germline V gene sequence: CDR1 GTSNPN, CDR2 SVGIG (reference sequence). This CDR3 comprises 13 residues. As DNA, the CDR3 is TGTGCCTGGAGTGTCGCGACTAACTATGGCTACACCTTC. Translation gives CAWSVATNYGYTF.

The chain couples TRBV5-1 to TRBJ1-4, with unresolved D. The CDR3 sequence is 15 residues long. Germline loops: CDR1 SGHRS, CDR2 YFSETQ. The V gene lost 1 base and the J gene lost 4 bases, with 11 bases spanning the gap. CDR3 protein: CASSLNRILNEKLFF. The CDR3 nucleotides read TGCGCCAGCAGCTTGAACCGGATACTTAATGAAAAACTGTTTTTT.